Each of the 22 T cell receptor beta chains below was sequenced from the same sample in a study of CXCR3-negative and CXCR3-positive naive CD8 T cells (dated by TCRdb to about 2019). The run used a NextSeq 550. The Human TCR Profiling Kit (MiLaboratory) was used to prepare UMI-labeled 5' RACE TRB cDNA libraries. TCRdb reprocessed the reads, and each CDR3 protein sequence is entered once, without DNA. The sample's table covers tens of thousands of distinct CDR3 sequences. The ten largest clones add up to 3.5% to 5% of the sample. Sequenced sample: naive CXCR3- CD8+ T cells from blood. Reading the label with the study, this specimen's cell subset or site is: CD45RO-CCR7+CD27+CD95- naive CD8+ T cells lacking CXCR3 (TNR3-). These receptor sequences come from a human donor in good health. Some clones in this sample may be carry-over from other donors' samples.

The chain employs TRBV12-3 or TRBV12-4 and TRBJ1-5; the TRBD1 assignment by TCRdb is unverifiable without DNA. This CDR3 region has 15 residues. The CDR3: CASSPTGVINQPQHF.

The J gene is TRBJ1-2, the V gene TRBV14; TCRdb picks TRBD1, but there is no DNA to check that call. This CDR3 region has 13 residues. CDR1 is SGHDN and CDR2 is FVKESK in the germline V gene. The CDR3: CASSRGGWNGYTF.

V is TRBV5-6 and J is TRBJ1-2; lacking DNA, the TRBD1 call made by TCRdb goes unchecked. CDR1 is SGHDT, CDR2 YYEEEE, per germline. There are 16 residues in the CDR3. The CDR3 sequence is CASSSRTGATIYGYTF.

The chain links TRBV5-1 to TRBJ2-1. Germline CDR1 reads SGHRS; CDR2 reads YFSETQ. There are 13 residues in the CDR3. This chain's CDR3 is CASSLAAGHEQFF.

J is TRBJ1-5 and V is TRBV10-1; checking the TCRdb D call of TRBD1 is not possible without DNA. The germline gives CDR1 WNHNN, CDR2 SYGVQD (reference sequence). The CDR3 has 16 amino acids. The CDR3 reads CASSPDGGQGNQPQHF.

V is TRBV19 and J is TRBJ1-5. The germline V gene encodes CDR1 LNHDA and CDR2 SQIVND (reference sequence). CDR3 length: 15 amino acids. The CDR3 sequence: CASSIRDADNQPQHF. Full variable domain (outside the CDR3, taken from reference TRBV19 and TRBJ1-5): DGGITQSPKYLFRKEGQNVTLSCEQNLNHDAMYWYRQDPGQGLRLIYYSQIVNDFQKGDIAEGYSVSREKKESFPLTVTSAQKNPTAFYLCASSIRDADNQPQHFGDGTRLSIL.

V and J are TRBV19 and TRBJ2-1; absent DNA, TCRdb's TRBD1 call cannot be checked. CDR1 is LNHDA, CDR2 SQIVND, per germline (reference sequence). This CDR3 is 12 amino acids long. CDR3 amino acids: CASSIPGGEQFF.

This sequence joins TRBV18 and TRBJ2-7. The V gene's germline CDR1 is KGHSH and CDR2 LQKENI. This CDR3 is 13 amino acids long. The CDR3 loop reads CASSPQNSYEQYF.

This clonotype ranks as medium-sized in terms of frequency. This sequence joins TRBV6-2 or TRBV6-3 and TRBJ2-1; the TRBD2 assignment by TCRdb is unverifiable without DNA. The CDR3 is 15 residues long. The germline V gene has CDR1 MNHEY and CDR2 SVGEGT. The CDR3 loop is CASLTGTSDYNEQFF.

The V gene is TRBV19, the J gene TRBJ2-2. Germline values: CDR1 LNHDA, CDR2 SQIVND (reference sequence). The CDR3 contains 15 residues. The CDR3: CASSIITGSTGELFF.

This chain joins TRBV19 and TRBJ2-1. Germline assignment: CDR1 LNHDA and CDR2 SQIVND (reference sequence). This CDR3 contains 12 residues. CDR3 loop: CASSIEGNEQFF.

The chain employs TRBV20-1 and TRBJ2-7; the TRBD1 assignment by TCRdb is unverifiable without DNA. Germline V gene lookup returns CDR1 DFQATT and CDR2 SNEGSKA (reference sequence). This CDR3 spans 16 amino acids. CDR3 sequence: CSAIIPGQGISYEQYF.

The chain combines TRBV20-1 with TRBJ2-1; TCRdb's D call of TRBD2 is untestable without DNA. The CDR3 runs to 13 residues. Germline CDR1 is DFQATT and CDR2 is SNEGSKA (reference sequence). CDR3 sequence: CSASPGLRNEQFF.

This rearrangement joins TRBV20-1 to TRBJ2-1; TCRdb names TRBD1, which stays unverified in the absence of DNA. Germline V CDR1 and CDR2: DFQATT, SNEGSKA (reference sequence). The length of the CDR3 is 14 residues. The chain's CDR3 is CSASDRASYNEQFF.

This rearrangement joins TRBV6-5 to TRBJ1-1; TCRdb lists TRBD1, though no DNA is available to test this call. CDR3 length: 14 residues. CDR1 and CDR2 (germline): MNHEY, SVGAGI. The CDR3 reads CASSLGQGATEAFF.

The V and J genes are TRBV28 and TRBJ2-3; the D gene TCRdb calls, TRBD1, cannot be checked with no DNA. CDR1 and CDR2 from the germline V gene are MDHEN and SYDVKM. This CDR3 region has 17 residues. The CDR3 region is CASSLGSGTPRTDTQYF.

The chain has TRBV6-4 and TRBJ2-2; TCRdb's D call of TRBD1 is untestable without DNA. CDR1 MRHNA and CDR2 SNTAGT come from the germline V gene. The CDR3 runs 15 residues. The CDR3 spells CASSAGQGNTGELFF.

The chain couples TRBV20-1 to TRBJ1-4. CDR3 length: 13 amino acids. The V gene's germline CDR1 is DFQATT and CDR2 SNEGSKA (reference sequence). CDR3 protein: CSARDLDWEKLFF.

This chain joins TRBV29-1 and TRBJ2-3; TCRdb indicates TRBD2, and absent DNA this call remains unverified. The CDR3 spans 18 residues. From germline, CDR1 is SQVTM and CDR2 ANQGSEA. CDR3 in amino acids: CSVEGLAEPGTSTDTQYF.

This sequence joins TRBV12-3 or TRBV12-4 and TRBJ1-5; the TCRdb call, TRBD1, lacks DNA for checking. CDR3 length: 13 amino acids. CDR3 sequence reads: CASTPGVGQPQHF.

CDR3 amino acids: CSARPGQENEKLFF. This rearrangement joins TRBV20-1 to TRBJ1-4; TCRdb returns TRBD1, unconfirmable since there is no DNA. This CDR3 has 14 residues. CDR1 and CDR2 from the germline V gene are DFQATT and SNEGSKA (reference sequence).

The chain has TRBV5-1 and TRBJ2-3; the TRBD2 assignment by TCRdb is unverifiable without DNA. This CDR3 spans 15 amino acids. Looked up from germline, CDR1 is SGHRS and CDR2 is YFSETQ. CDR3 amino acids: CASSLVKAHTDTQYF.